The clone carrying this TCR beta chain was recorded only once. What it binds is not known. The source of the sample is a study of shared clonotypes between healthy human individuals. The wider study: Per-donor plates numbered three CD4 naive, three CD4 memory, two CD8 naive and one CD8 memory. Whole-study results and caveats: Clonotypes which were not shared had lower generation probabilities than clonotypes that all four donors shared.

DNA at approximately 200 ng, about 30,000 T cell genomes, went into sorted-subset replicate PCRs. The method was immunoSEQ multiplex PCR; TCRdb's version includes in-frame clones alone and lacks a portion of them. The repertoire holds approximately 740,000 clones, with 74% as singletons. The trim removed 0 bases at V and 6 bases at J, leaving 6 bases unmatched. This CDR3 has 16 residues. Per the germline V gene, CDR1 is SGDLS and CDR2 is YYNGEE. The gene calls are TRBV9 and TRBJ2-7, with 13 bases lining up with TRBD2. Sequenced material: memory CD4+ T cells sorted from blood. Described subset: CD45RA-negative fraction. The clonotype was recovered from a woman aged 25 to 39 in good health. The CDR3: CASSVGLAGGTLEQYF. The CDR3 bases are TGTGCCAGCAGCGTAGGACTAGCGGGAGGAACGCTCGAGCAGTACTTC.